This T cell receptor beta chain originates from a study of OX40 agonist ivuxolimab in advanced cancers. The data were produced by immunoSEQ multiplex PCR, yet TCRdb's version contains in-frame clones alone and is incomplete. Counted here are tens of thousands of clones, around 86% occurring once; the ten biggest clones make up about 1.7%. Germline CDR1 MNHNY, CDR2 SVGAGI (reference sequence). This CDR3 has 14 amino acids. Between the trimmed V and J ends, which lost 7 bases and 1 base, there was a span of 11 bases. Whole-study findings and limits: Partial responders treated at 0.1-3.0 mg/kg exhibited clonal expansion among the lowest measured.

On this clone itself: Its matching antigen is unknown.

The chain has TRBV6-6 and TRBJ1-5, with D hard to call. This sequence was found in an adult with an advanced solid tumor such as melanoma, head and neck, liver or kidney cancer. This specimen consisted of CD4+ or CD8+ T cells sorted from blood, obtained in a trial of the OX40 agonist ivuxolimab. For the CDR3, the DNA is TGTGCCAGCATCGGCGGGATAAGCAATCAGCCCCAGCATTTT. Protein product: CASIGGISNQPQHF.